A selection of T cell receptor beta chains follows, all from one sample in a study of blood T cells in healthy people across ages. TCRdb independently ran MiXCR on the 5' RACE reads; one entry per CDR3 protein. The sample shows more than 1 million distinct CDR3 sequences, under 45% of them seen only once. Sequencing input: blood. The receptors come from a woman aged 55 to 70 in good health. The CDR3 runs from the conserved cysteine through the conserved F or W. The D gene is left open where the match is weak. Expanded clones are given a class, and other clones once, few, many or no size at all.

J gene: TRBJ1-2
V gene: TRBV29-1
clone size: .
D gene: TRBD1
CDR3 protein: CSVKDRGRGYTF
CDR3 DNA: TGCAGCGTTAAGGACAGGGGGCGAGGCTACACCTTC

J gene: TRBJ2-3
V gene: TRBV7-2
clone size: many
D gene: .
CDR3 protein: CASSLWGELADTQYF
CDR3 DNA: TGTGCCAGCAGCCTTTGGGGGGAGTTAGCAGATACGCAGTATTTT

J gene: TRBJ2-7
V gene: TRBV2
clone size: few
D gene: TRBD2
CDR3 protein: CASSSGTSLLYEQYF
CDR3 DNA: TGTGCCAGCAGTTCCGGGACTAGCTTACTGTACGAGCAGTACTTC

J gene: TRBJ2-1
V gene: TRBV11-2
clone size: .
D gene: TRBD2
CDR3 protein: CASSLDPSGGRANEQFF
CDR3 DNA: TGTGCCAGCAGCTTAGATCCCTCTGGCGGGAGGGCGAATGAGCAGTTCTTC

J gene: TRBJ2-5
V gene: TRBV20-1
clone size: .
D gene: .
CDR3 protein: CSPCQVSTETQYF
CDR3 DNA: TGCAGTCCTTGTCAGGTGTCGACGGAGACCCAGTACTTC

J gene: TRBJ2-2
V gene: TRBV10-3
clone size: .
D gene: TRBD2
CDR3 protein: CAISGAGGDTGELFF
CDR3 DNA: TGTGCCATCAGTGGTGCGGGAGGGGACACCGGGGAGCTGTTTTTT

J gene: TRBJ2-7
V gene: TRBV12-3/TRBV12-4
clone size: once
D gene: TRBD1
CDR3 protein: CASSAHRGPTYEQYF
CDR3 DNA: TGTGCCAGCAGTGCCCACAGGGGCCCCACCTACGAGCAGTACTTC

J gene: TRBJ2-3
V gene: TRBV6-5
clone size: .
D gene: .
CDR3 protein: CASSPHVGGQYF
CDR3 DNA: TGTGCCAGCAGCCCCCACGTTGGAGGGCAGTATTTT

J gene: TRBJ2-3
V gene: TRBV29-1
clone size: many
D gene: .
CDR3 protein: CSGVGRLGTDTQYF
CDR3 DNA: TGCAGCGGTGTGGGTCGTCTTGGAACAGATACGCAGTATTTT

J gene: TRBJ2-1
V gene: TRBV5-1
clone size: few
D gene: TRBD2
CDR3 protein: CASSLVPGLARNNEQFF
CDR3 DNA: TGCGCCAGCAGCTTGGTCCCGGGACTAGCGAGAAACAATGAGCAGTTCTTC

J gene: TRBJ1-5
V gene: TRBV12-3/TRBV12-4
clone size: .
D gene: .
CDR3 protein: CASSFRAGEQPQHF
CDR3 DNA: TGTGCCAGCAGTTTTCGGGCAGGGGAGCAGCCCCAGCATTTT

J gene: TRBJ2-7
V gene: TRBV28
clone size: few
D gene: TRBD2
CDR3 protein: CASSLPRTSGSRSTYEQYF
CDR3 DNA: TGTGCCAGCAGTTTACCCAGGACTAGCGGGAGCCGGTCCACCTACGAGCAGTACTTC

J gene: TRBJ1-1
V gene: TRBV20-1
clone size: few
D gene: .
CDR3 protein: CSTNRGGGTNTEAFF
CDR3 DNA: TGCAGTACTAATAGGGGGGGAGGGACAAACACTGAAGCTTTCTTT

J gene: TRBJ1-2
V gene: TRBV7-2
clone size: few
D gene: .
CDR3 protein: CASSLYGGQDYGYTF
CDR3 DNA: TGTGCCAGCAGCTTATACGGGGGGCAGGACTATGGCTACACCTTC

J gene: TRBJ1-1
V gene: TRBV9
clone size: .
D gene: .
CDR3 protein: CASSGGIPTEAFF
CDR3 DNA: TGTGCCAGCAGCGGGGGAATCCCCACTGAAGCTTTCTTT

J gene: TRBJ2-5
V gene: TRBV15
clone size: .
D gene: .
CDR3 protein: CATSRDRAANQETQYF
CDR3 DNA: TGTGCCACCAGCAGAGATCGAGCGGCCAACCAAGAGACCCAGTACTTC

J gene: TRBJ2-7
V gene: TRBV30
clone size: few
D gene: TRBD2
CDR3 protein: CAGGSYEQYF
CDR3 DNA: TGTGCGGGAGGGTCTTACGAGCAGTACTTC

J gene: TRBJ2-5
V gene: TRBV20-1
clone size: .
D gene: .
CDR3 protein: CSAPNDGPRETQYF
CDR3 DNA: TGCAGTGCCCCAAACGACGGCCCCCGGGAGACCCAGTACTTC

J gene: TRBJ2-7
V gene: TRBV27
clone size: .
D gene: .
CDR3 protein: CATSPRLGYEQYF
CDR3 DNA: TGTGCCACCTCGCCCAGACTAGGCTACGAGCAGTACTTC

J gene: TRBJ2-3
V gene: TRBV3-1
clone size: .
D gene: TRBD2
CDR3 protein: CASSQDSGGPDTQYF
CDR3 DNA: TGTGCCAGCAGCCAAGATAGCGGGGGACCAGATACGCAGTATTTT

J gene: TRBJ1-4
V gene: TRBV6-5
clone size: .
D gene: .
CDR3 protein: CASSYDRLGEFATNEKLFF
CDR3 DNA: TGTGCCAGCAGTTACGATCGTCTGGGAGAGTTTGCAACTAATGAAAAACTGTTTTTT

J gene: TRBJ2-3
V gene: TRBV20-1
clone size: many
D gene: TRBD2
CDR3 protein: CSARASASGWRTDTQYF
CDR3 DNA: TGCAGTGCTAGAGCCTCCGCTAGCGGATGGCGCACAGATACGCAGTATTTT

J gene: TRBJ2-3
V gene: TRBV6-2/TRBV6-3
clone size: .
D gene: TRBD2
CDR3 protein: CASRPSGRSTDTQYF
CDR3 DNA: TGTGCCAGCAGGCCTAGCGGGAGGAGCACAGATACGCAGTATTTT

J gene: TRBJ2-1
V gene: TRBV6-2/TRBV6-3
clone size: few
D gene: .
CDR3 protein: CASSLRGGRSYNEQFF
CDR3 DNA: TGTGCCAGCAGCCTCAGGGGCGGGAGATCCTACAATGAGCAGTTCTTC

J gene: TRBJ2-5
V gene: TRBV4-3
clone size: .
D gene: .
CDR3 protein: CASSQGGRAETQYF
CDR3 DNA: TGCGCCAGCAGCCAAGGGGGGCGGGCAGAGACCCAGTACTTC

J gene: TRBJ2-2
V gene: TRBV11-3
clone size: .
D gene: .
CDR3 protein: CASSLVGAGGELFF
CDR3 DNA: TGTGCCAGCAGCTTGGTGGGGGCCGGCGGGGAGCTGTTTTTT

J gene: TRBJ2-7
V gene: TRBV9
clone size: .
D gene: .
CDR3 protein: CARSVGVGGYEQYF
CDR3 DNA: TGTGCCCGCAGCGTAGGTGTAGGGGGCTACGAGCAGTACTTC

J gene: TRBJ2-1
V gene: TRBV29-1
clone size: few
D gene: .
CDR3 protein: CSGRGRLYNEQFF
CDR3 DNA: TGCAGCGGCCGGGGGAGACTCTACAATGAGCAGTTCTTC

J gene: TRBJ2-7
V gene: TRBV6-1
clone size: .
D gene: .
CDR3 protein: CASWPWDIGSYEQYF
CDR3 DNA: TGTGCCAGCTGGCCCTGGGACATAGGATCCTACGAGCAGTACTTC

J gene: TRBJ2-1
V gene: TRBV11-2
clone size: few
D gene: TRBD2
CDR3 protein: CASSFGREIGEQFF
CDR3 DNA: TGTGCCAGCAGCTTCGGGCGGGAGATTGGAGAGCAGTTCTTC

J gene: TRBJ2-5
V gene: TRBV27
clone size: .
D gene: TRBD1
CDR3 protein: CASSPPGQLQETQYF
CDR3 DNA: TGTGCCAGCAGTCCGCCGGGACAGTTACAAGAGACCCAGTACTTC

J gene: TRBJ1-4
V gene: TRBV6-1
clone size: .
D gene: .
CDR3 protein: CASSTRPLEKLFF
CDR3 DNA: TGTGCCAGCAGTACCCGACCGCTTGAAAAACTGTTTTTT

J gene: TRBJ2-5
V gene: TRBV20-1
clone size: .
D gene: TRBD1
CDR3 protein: CSASWDRVETQYF
CDR3 DNA: TGCAGTGCTAGTTGGGACAGGGTAGAGACCCAGTACTTC

J gene: TRBJ2-3
V gene: TRBV3-1
clone size: .
D gene: TRBD1
CDR3 protein: CASSQSFRDRGTDTQYF
CDR3 DNA: TGTGCCAGCAGCCAAAGTTTCCGGGACAGGGGTACAGATACGCAGTATTTT

J gene: TRBJ2-6
V gene: TRBV27
clone size: few
D gene: .
CDR3 protein: CASSFRTLGANVLTF
CDR3 DNA: TGTGCCAGCAGTTTCAGGACCCTAGGGGCCAACGTCCTGACTTTC

J gene: TRBJ2-6
V gene: TRBV20-1
clone size: .
D gene: .
CDR3 protein: CSAPGGANVLTF
CDR3 DNA: TGCAGTGCTCCGGGTGGGGCCAACGTCCTGACTTTC

J gene: TRBJ2-7
V gene: TRBV7-2
clone size: .
D gene: TRBD2
CDR3 protein: CASSNPTSGRATGEQYF
CDR3 DNA: TGTGCCAGCAGCAACCCTACGTCCGGGAGGGCAACGGGGGAGCAGTACTTC

J gene: TRBJ1-2
V gene: TRBV5-1
clone size: .
D gene: .
CDR3 protein: CASSVGLLYGYTF
CDR3 DNA: TGCGCCAGCAGCGTGGGACTGCTCTATGGCTACACCTTC

J gene: TRBJ1-2
V gene: TRBV20-1
clone size: .
D gene: TRBD1
CDR3 protein: CSARTGGPFGYTF
CDR3 DNA: TGCAGTGCTAGGACAGGGGGTCCGTTCGGCTACACCTTC

J gene: TRBJ2-1
V gene: TRBV28
clone size: .
D gene: .
CDR3 protein: CASSLSGRSYNEQFF
CDR3 DNA: TGTGCCAGCAGTTTATCCGGTCGCTCCTACAATGAGCAGTTCTTC

J gene: TRBJ2-5
V gene: TRBV10-3
clone size: many
D gene: .
CDR3 protein: CAISVRGYQETQYF
CDR3 DNA: TGTGCCATCAGTGTAAGAGGGTACCAAGAGACCCAGTACTTC

J gene: TRBJ2-1
V gene: TRBV20-1
clone size: .
D gene: TRBD1
CDR3 protein: CSVLGTDLEQFF
CDR3 DNA: TGCAGTGTGTTAGGGACAGATCTTGAGCAGTTCTTC

J gene: TRBJ1-5
V gene: TRBV6-6
clone size: .
D gene: TRBD1
CDR3 protein: CASKSRQGSNQPQHF
CDR3 DNA: TGTGCCAGCAAGTCTAGACAGGGAAGCAATCAGCCCCAGCATTTT

J gene: TRBJ2-7
V gene: TRBV5-6
clone size: .
D gene: .
CDR3 protein: CASSLAHNEQYF
CDR3 DNA: TGTGCCAGCAGCTTGGCCCACAATGAGCAGTACTTC

J gene: TRBJ2-4
V gene: TRBV11-1
clone size: few
D gene: .
CDR3 protein: CASSPIEGAKNIQYF
CDR3 DNA: TGTGCCAGCAGCCCTATCGAGGGAGCCAAAAACATTCAGTACTTC

J gene: TRBJ2-3
V gene: TRBV20-1
clone size: .
D gene: TRBD2
CDR3 protein: CSARVAGTQYF
CDR3 DNA: TGCAGTGCTAGGGTAGCGGGTACGCAGTATTTT